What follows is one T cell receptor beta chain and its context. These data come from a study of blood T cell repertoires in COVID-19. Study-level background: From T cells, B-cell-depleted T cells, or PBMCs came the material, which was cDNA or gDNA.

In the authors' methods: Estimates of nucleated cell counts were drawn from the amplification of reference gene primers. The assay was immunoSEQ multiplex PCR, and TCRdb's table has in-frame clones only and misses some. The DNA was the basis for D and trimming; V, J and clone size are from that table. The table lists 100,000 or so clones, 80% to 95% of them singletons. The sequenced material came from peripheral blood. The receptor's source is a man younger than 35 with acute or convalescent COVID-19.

CDR3 in amino acids: CASSWQEGGSYEQYF. The CDR3 region has the DNA TGTGCCAGCAGTTGGCAAGAGGGAGGGTCCTACGAGCAGTACTTC. V gene TRBV13 combines with J gene TRBJ2-7, with 7 bases that match TRBD2. The CDR3 is 15 residues long. V gave up 6 bases and J gave up 1 base; unmatched junction bases: 9. Germline CDR1 reads PRHDT; CDR2 reads FYEKMQ (reference sequence).